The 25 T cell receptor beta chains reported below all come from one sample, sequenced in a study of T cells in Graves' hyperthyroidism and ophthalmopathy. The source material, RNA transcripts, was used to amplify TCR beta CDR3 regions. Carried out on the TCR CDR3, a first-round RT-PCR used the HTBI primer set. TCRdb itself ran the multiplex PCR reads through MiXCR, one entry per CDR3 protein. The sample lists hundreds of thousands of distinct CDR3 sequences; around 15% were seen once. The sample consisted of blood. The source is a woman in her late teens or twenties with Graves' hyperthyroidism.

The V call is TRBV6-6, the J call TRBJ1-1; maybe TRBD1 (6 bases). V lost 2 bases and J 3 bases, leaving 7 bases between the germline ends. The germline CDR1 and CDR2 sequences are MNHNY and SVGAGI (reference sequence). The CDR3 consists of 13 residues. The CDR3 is CASSYGGHTEAFF. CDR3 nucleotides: TGTGCCAGCAGTTACGGGGGGCACACTGAAGCTTTCTTT.

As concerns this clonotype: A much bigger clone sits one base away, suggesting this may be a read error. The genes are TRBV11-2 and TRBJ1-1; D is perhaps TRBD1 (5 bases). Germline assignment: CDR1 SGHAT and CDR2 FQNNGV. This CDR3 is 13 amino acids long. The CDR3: CASSLSGITEALF. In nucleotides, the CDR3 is TGTGCCAGCAGCTTATCAGGGATCACTGAAGCTCTCTTT.

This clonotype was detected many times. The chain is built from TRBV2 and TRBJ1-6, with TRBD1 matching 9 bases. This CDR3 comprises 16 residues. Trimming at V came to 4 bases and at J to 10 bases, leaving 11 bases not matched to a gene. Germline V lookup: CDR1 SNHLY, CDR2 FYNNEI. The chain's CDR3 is CASSGGTGGGRSPLHF. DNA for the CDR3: TGTGCCAGCAGTGGAGGAACAGGGGGCGGGCGATCACCCCTCCACTTT.

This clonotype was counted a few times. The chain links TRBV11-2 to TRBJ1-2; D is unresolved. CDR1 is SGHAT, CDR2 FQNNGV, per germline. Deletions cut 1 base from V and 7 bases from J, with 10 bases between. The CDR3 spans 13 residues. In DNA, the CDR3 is TGTGCCAGCAGCTTAGTTCCAGCCCTTGGCTACACCTTC. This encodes CASSLVPALGYTF.

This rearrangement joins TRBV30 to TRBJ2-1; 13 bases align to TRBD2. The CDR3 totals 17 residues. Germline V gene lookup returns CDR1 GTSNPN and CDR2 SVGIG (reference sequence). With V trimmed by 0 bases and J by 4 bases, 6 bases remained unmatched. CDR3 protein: CAWSVPRLAGGYNEQFF. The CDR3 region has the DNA TGTGCCTGGAGTGTACCTCGACTAGCGGGGGGATACAATGAGCAGTTCTTC.

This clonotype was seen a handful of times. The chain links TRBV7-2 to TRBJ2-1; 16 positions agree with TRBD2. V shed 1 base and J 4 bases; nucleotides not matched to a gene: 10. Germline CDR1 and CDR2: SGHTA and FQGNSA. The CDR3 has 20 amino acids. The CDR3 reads CASSLEGGTSGRARYNEQFF. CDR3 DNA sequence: TGTGCCAGCAGCTTAGAGGGGGGGACTAGCGGGAGGGCCCGGTACAATGAGCAGTTCTTC.

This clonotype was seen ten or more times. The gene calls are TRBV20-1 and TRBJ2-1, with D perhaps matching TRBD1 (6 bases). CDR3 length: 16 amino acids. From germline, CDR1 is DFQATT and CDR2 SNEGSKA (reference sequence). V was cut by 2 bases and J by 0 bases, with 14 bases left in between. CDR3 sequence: CSARTSTGSSYNEQFF. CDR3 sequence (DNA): TGCAGTGCTAGAACAAGCACAGGGAGCTCCTACAATGAGCAGTTCTTC.

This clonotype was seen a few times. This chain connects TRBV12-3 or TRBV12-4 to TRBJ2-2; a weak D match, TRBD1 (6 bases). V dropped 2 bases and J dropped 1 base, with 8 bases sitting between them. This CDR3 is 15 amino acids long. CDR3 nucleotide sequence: TGTGCCAGCAGTTTAACAGGGCGGAACACCGGGGAGCTGTTTTTT. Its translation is CASSLTGRNTGELFF.

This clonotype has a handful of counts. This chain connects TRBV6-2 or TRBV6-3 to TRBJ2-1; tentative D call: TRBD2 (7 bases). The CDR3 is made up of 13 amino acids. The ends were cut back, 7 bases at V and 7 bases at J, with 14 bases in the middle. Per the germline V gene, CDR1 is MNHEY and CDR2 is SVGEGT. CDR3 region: CASITRGANEQFF. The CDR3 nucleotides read TGTGCCAGCATCACCCGGGGGGCAAATGAGCAGTTCTTC.

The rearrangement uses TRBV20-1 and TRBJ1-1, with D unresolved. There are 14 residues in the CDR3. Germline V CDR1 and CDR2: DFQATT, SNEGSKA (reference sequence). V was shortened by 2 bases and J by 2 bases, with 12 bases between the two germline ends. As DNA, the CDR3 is TGCAGTGCTAGAAGATGGCAGCCTAACACTGAAGCTTTCTTT. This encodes CSARRWQPNTEAFF.

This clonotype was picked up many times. The DNA for the CDR3 is TGTGCCAGCAGTTTGCCATTAGAGCTAGTACCCTACAATGAGCAGTTCTTC. It yields the protein CASSLPLELVPYNEQFF. The V call is TRBV28, the J call TRBJ2-1; unclear D gene. V was cut by 3 bases and J by 2 bases, with 17 bases left in between. Germline-derived CDR1 and CDR2 are MDHEN and SYDVKM. The CDR3 runs 17 residues. The whole variable domain, remainder taken from reference TRBV28 and TRBJ2-1, is DVKVTQSSRYLVKRTGEKVFLECVQDMDHENMFWYRQDPGLGLRLIYFSYDVKMKEKGDIPEGYSVSREKKERFSLILESASTNQTSMYLCASSLPLELVPYNEQFFGPGTRLTVL.

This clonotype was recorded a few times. In DNA, the CDR3 is TGCGCCAGCAGGCGTAGCGGGAGCTCCTACGAGCAGTACTTC. It yields the protein CASRRSGSSYEQYF. The chain links TRBV4-1 to TRBJ2-7, with TRBD2 identical over 9 bases. The ends lost 6 bases at V and 0 bases at J; junction bases unmatched: 3. The CDR3 is made up of 14 amino acids. The V gene's germline CDR1 is MGHRA and CDR2 YSYEKL.

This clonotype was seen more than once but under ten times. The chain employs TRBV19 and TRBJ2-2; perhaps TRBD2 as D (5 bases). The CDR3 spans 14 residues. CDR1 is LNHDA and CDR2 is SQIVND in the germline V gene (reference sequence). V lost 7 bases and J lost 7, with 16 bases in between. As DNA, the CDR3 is TGTGCCAGTACCCGAGGGTCCCTCGGCGGGGAGCTGTTTTTT. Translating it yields CASTRGSLGGELFF.

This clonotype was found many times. CDR3 region: CASSSGVGEQYF. CDR3 bases: TGTGCCAGCAGCTCAGGGGTTGGCGAGCAGTACTTC. This chain links TRBV6-1 with TRBJ2-7, with D perhaps TRBD1 (6 bases). Trimming removed 6 bases at V and 6 bases at J, with 12 bases between. Germline values: CDR1 MNHNS, CDR2 SASEGT. CDR3 length equals 12 residues.

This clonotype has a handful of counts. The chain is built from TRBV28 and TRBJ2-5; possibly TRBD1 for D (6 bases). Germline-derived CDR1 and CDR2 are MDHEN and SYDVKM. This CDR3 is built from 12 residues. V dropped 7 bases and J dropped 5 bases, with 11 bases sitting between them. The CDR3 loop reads CASNQGKETQYF. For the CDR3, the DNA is TGTGCCAGCAATCAGGGGAAGGAGACCCAGTACTTC.

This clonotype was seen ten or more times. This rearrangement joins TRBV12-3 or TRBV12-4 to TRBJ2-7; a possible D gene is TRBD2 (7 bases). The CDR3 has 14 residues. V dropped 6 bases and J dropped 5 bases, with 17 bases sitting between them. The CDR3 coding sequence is TGTGCCAGCAGACCGGCGGGGGCTCCCCACGAGCAGTACTTC. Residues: CASRPAGAPHEQYF.

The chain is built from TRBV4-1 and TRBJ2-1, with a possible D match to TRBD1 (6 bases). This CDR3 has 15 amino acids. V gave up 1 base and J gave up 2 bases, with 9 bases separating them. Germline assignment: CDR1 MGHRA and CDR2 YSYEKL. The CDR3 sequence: CASSQVGTPYNEQFF. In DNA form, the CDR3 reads TGCGCCAGCAGCCAAGTGGGGACACCCTACAATGAGCAGTTCTTC.

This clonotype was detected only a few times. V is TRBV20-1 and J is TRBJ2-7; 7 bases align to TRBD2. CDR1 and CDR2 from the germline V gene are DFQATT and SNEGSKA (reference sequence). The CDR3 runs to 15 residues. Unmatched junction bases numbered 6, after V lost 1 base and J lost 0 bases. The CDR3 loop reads CSARADGRNSYEQYF. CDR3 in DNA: TGCAGTGCTAGAGCAGACGGGAGGAACTCCTACGAGCAGTACTTC.

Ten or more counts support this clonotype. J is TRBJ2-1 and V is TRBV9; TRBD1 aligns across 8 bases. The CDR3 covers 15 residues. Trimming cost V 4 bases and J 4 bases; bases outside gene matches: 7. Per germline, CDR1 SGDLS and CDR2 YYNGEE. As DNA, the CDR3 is TGTGCCAGCAGCCCTCGGACAGGGACATACAATGAGCAGTTCTTC. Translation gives CASSPRTGTYNEQFF.

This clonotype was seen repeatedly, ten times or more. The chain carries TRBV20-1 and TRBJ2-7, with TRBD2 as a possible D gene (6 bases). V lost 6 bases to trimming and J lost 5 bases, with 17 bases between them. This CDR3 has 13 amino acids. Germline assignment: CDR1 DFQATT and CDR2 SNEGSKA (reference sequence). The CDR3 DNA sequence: TGCAGTGCACGGGACCGTCGGGAGAACGAGCAGTACTTC. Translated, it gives CSARDRRENEQYF.

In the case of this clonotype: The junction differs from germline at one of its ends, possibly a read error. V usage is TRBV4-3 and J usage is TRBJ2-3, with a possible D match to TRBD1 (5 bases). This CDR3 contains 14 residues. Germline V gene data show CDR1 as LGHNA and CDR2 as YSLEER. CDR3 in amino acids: CASSHGVPTETQYF. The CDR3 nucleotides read TGCGCCAGCAGCCACGGAGTACCGACAGAGACGCAGTATTTT.

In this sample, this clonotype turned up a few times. In DNA form, the CDR3 reads TGTGCCAGCACCGCAGGGACTAGCAATCAGCCCCAGCATTTT. It is translated as CASTAGTSNQPQHF. The chain recombines TRBV3-1 with TRBJ1-5; D perhaps matches TRBD1 (5 bases). Trimming removed 7 bases at V and 0 bases at J, with 10 bases between. Per the germline V gene, CDR1 is LGHDT and CDR2 is YNNKEL (reference sequence). The CDR3 totals 14 residues.

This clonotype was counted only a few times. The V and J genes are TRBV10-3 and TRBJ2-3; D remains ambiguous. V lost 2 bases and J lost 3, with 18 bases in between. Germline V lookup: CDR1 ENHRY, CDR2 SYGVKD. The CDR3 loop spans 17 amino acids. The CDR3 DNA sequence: TGTGCCATCAGTGAGCTGAGTCCCCGTTTAACGACAGATACGCAGTATTTT. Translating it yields CAISELSPRLTTDTQYF.

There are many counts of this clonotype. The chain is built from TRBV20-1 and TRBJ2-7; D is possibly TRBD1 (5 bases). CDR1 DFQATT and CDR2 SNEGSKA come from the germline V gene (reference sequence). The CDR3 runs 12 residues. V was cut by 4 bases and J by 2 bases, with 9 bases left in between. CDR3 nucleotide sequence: TGCAGTGCTATAGGGGTACCCTACGAGCAGTACTTC. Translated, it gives CSAIGVPYEQYF.

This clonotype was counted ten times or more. Here the CDR3 reads CASSNRGRNEKLFF. Written as DNA, the CDR3 is TGTGCCAGCAGTAACAGGGGGCGGAATGAAAAACTGTTTTTT. The chain has TRBV12-3 or TRBV12-4 and TRBJ1-4; 9 bases align to TRBD1. Trimming cost V 5 bases and J 5 bases; bases outside gene matches: 3. The CDR3 runs 14 residues.